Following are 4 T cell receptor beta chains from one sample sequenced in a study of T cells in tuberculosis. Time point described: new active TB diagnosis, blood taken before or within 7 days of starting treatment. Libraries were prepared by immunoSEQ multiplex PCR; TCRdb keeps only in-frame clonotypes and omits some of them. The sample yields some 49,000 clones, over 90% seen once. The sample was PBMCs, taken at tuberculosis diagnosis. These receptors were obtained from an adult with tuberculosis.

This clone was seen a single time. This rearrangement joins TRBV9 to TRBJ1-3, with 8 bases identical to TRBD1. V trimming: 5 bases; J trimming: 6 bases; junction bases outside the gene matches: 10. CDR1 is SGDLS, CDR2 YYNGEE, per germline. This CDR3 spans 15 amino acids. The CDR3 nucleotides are TGTGCCAGCAGTGCTCAGGGGGCGAATCCAAACACCATATATTTT. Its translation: CASSAQGANPNTIYF.

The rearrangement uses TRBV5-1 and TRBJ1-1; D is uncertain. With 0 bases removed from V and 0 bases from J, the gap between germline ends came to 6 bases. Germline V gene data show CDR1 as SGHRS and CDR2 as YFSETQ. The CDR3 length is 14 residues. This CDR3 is CASSLGLLNTEAFF. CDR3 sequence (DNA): TGCGCCAGCAGCTTGGGACTCCTGAACACTGAAGCTTTCTTT. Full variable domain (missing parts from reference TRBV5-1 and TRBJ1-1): KAGVTQTPRYLIKTRGQQVTLSCSPISGHRSVSWYQQTPGQGLQFLFEYFSETQRNKGNFPGRFSGRQFSNSRSEMNVSTLELGDSALYLCASSLGLLNTEAFFGQGTRLTVV.

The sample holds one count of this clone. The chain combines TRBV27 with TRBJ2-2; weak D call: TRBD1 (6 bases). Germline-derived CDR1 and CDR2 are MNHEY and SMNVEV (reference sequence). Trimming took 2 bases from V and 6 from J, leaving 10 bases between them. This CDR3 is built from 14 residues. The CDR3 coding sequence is TGTGCCAGCAGTTTACACAGGGTCGCCGGGGAGCTGTTTTTT. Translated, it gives CASSLHRVAGELFF.

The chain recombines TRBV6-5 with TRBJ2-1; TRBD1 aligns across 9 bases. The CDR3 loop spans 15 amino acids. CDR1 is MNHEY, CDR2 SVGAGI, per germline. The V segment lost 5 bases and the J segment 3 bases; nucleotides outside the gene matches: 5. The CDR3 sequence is CASSVSGQGYNEQFF. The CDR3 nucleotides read TGTGCCAGCAGTGTCTCGGGACAGGGCTACAATGAGCAGTTCTTC.